These 23 T cell receptor beta chains were sequenced from one sample in a study of T cells in Graves' hyperthyroidism and ophthalmopathy. Regions amplified from RNA transcripts were the TCR beta CDR3 regions. HTBI primers were the set used in a first-round RT-PCR of the TCR CDR3. TCRdb analysed the multiplex PCR reads with MiXCR anew, one entry per CDR3 protein. The data contain about 720,000 distinct CDR3 sequences, about 15% of them singletons. The sequencing sample was made of blood. The receptors were sampled from a man aged 18-30 years with Graves' hyperthyroidism.

The table lists this clonotype with many counts. The CDR3 DNA follows: TGTGCCAGCAGCTTAGAGGTTAGCGGGGATTACGAGCAGTACTTC. Its translation is CASSLEVSGDYEQYF. V is TRBV7-2 and J is TRBJ2-7; 8 positions match TRBD2. CDR3 length: 15 residues. V was pared by 1 base and J by 4 bases, with 6 bases of the junction left unmatched. Per germline, CDR1 SGHTA and CDR2 FQGNSA.

The chain links TRBV20-1 to TRBJ1-3; D gene ambiguous. Germline CDR1 and CDR2: DFQATT and SNEGSKA (reference sequence). Trimming took off 6 bases at V and 3 bases at J, with 12 bases between the two ends. CDR3 length: 13 residues. This CDR3 is CSASRRGGNTIYF. CDR3 in DNA: TGCAGTGCCAGTCGTCGGGGTGGAAACACCATATATTTT.

The chain uses TRBV11-2 and TRBJ1-2; TRBD1 is a possible D gene (6 bases). This CDR3 has 15 amino acids. With 4 bases removed from V and 4 bases from J, the gap between germline ends came to 16 bases. Germline CDR1 reads SGHAT; CDR2 reads FQNNGV. CDR3 sequence reads: CASSSLRGAGYGYTF. The DNA for the CDR3 is TGTGCCAGCAGCTCACTGAGGGGGGCAGGCTATGGCTACACCTTC.

This clonotype was recorded at least ten times. This chain uses TRBV5-1 with TRBJ1-1; D not certain. The CDR3 is 16 amino acids. Between the trimmed V and J ends, which lost 0 bases and 4 bases, there was a span of 16 bases. In germline, CDR1 is SGHRS, CDR2 YFSETQ. CDR3 loop: CASSLASVGTTTEAFF. The CDR3 coding sequence is TGCGCCAGCAGCTTGGCCTCCGTGGGAACCACCACTGAAGCTTTCTTT. Complete variable domain (other parts from reference TRBV5-1 and TRBJ1-1): KAGVTQTPRYLIKTRGQQVTLSCSPISGHRSVSWYQQTPGQGLQFLFEYFSETQRNKGNFPGRFSGRQFSNSRSEMNVSTLELGDSALYLCASSLASVGTTTEAFFGQGTRLTVV.

V usage is TRBV3-1 and J usage is TRBJ1-2; no clear D gene. The CDR3 contains 14 residues. The V end was cut by 4 bases, the J end by 7 bases, with 16 bases between. The germline gives CDR1 LGHDT, CDR2 YNNKEL (reference sequence). In nucleotides, the CDR3 is TGTGCCAGCAGCCCCAAAGAGGGATCGCGTGGCTACACCTTC. This sequence encodes CASSPKEGSRGYTF. The variable domain in full, completed from reference TRBV3-1 and TRBJ1-2, reads DTAVSQTPKYLVTQMGNDKSIKCEQNLGHDTMYWYKQDSKKFLKIMFSYNNKELIINETVPNRFSPKSPDKAHLNLHINSLELGDSAVYFCASSPKEGSRGYTFGSGTRLTVV.

The chain links TRBV28 to TRBJ2-7; D possibly corresponds to TRBD1 (6 bases). CDR3 length: 14 amino acids. V shed 8 bases and J shed 0 bases, with 14 bases lying between them. Germline assignment: CDR1 MDHEN and CDR2 SYDVKM. This CDR3 is CASSDSQLSYEQYF. CDR3 nucleotides: TGTGCCAGCTCGGACAGCCAGCTCTCCTACGAGCAGTACTTC.

This clonotype was detected ten times or more. The chain carries TRBV20-1 and TRBJ2-7; D tentatively reads TRBD1 or TRBD2 (5 bases each). Deletions cut 0 bases from V and 6 bases from J, with 18 bases between. Germline CDR1 and CDR2: DFQATT and SNEGSKA (reference sequence). This CDR3 comprises 15 residues. The CDR3 reads CSARDPWEPTGEQYF. In DNA, the CDR3 is TGCAGTGCTAGAGACCCCTGGGAGCCCACAGGCGAGCAGTACTTC.

There are many counts of this clonotype. The chain employs TRBV7-8 and TRBJ1-5; 7 bases agree with TRBD1. The V gene's germline CDR1 is SGHVS and CDR2 FQNEAQ. The CDR3 is made up of 17 amino acids. V shed 5 bases, J shed 0 bases, and the junction held 10 bases outside the gene matches. The CDR3 here is CASSARDRTHSNQPQHF. The DNA for the CDR3 is TGTGCCAGCAGCGCCCGGGACAGAACACATAGCAATCAGCCCCAGCATTTT.

The chain couples TRBV9 to TRBJ1-1, with D possibly being TRBD1 (5 bases). V dropped 4 bases and J dropped 5 bases, with 12 bases sitting between them. The length of the CDR3 is 13 residues. Germline-derived CDR1 and CDR2 are SGDLS and YYNGEE. The chain's CDR3 is CASSTEGETEAFF. CDR3 coding DNA: TGTGCCAGCAGCACGGAAGGGGAAACTGAAGCTTTCTTT.

The gene calls are TRBV7-9 and TRBJ2-7; tentatively, D is TRBD1 (6 bases). Trimming pared 3 bases from V and 0 bases from J, leaving 12 bases between. Germline V gene sequence: CDR1 SEHNR, CDR2 FQNEAQ (reference sequence). This CDR3 has 15 amino acids. The CDR3 loop reads CASSFDRPPSYEQYF. Here the CDR3 DNA reads TGTGCCAGCAGCTTCGACAGGCCGCCCTCCTACGAGCAGTACTTC.

This clonotype was observed many times. The V gene is TRBV2, the J gene TRBJ1-4, with TRBD1 identical over 8 bases. The V gene's germline CDR1 is SNHLY and CDR2 FYNNEI. V trimming: 0 bases; J trimming: 8 bases; junction bases outside the gene matches: 11. The CDR3 spans 17 residues. In DNA, the CDR3 is TGTGCCAGCAGTGAAGCGCCCCCGACAGGGGCCAAAGAAAAACTGTTTTTT. Its translation is CASSEAPPTGAKEKLFF.

In this sample, this clonotype turned up many times. The chain employs TRBV5-6 and TRBJ1-1; D gene uncertain. Germline V lookup: CDR1 SGHDT, CDR2 YYEEEE. The V and J ends lost 1 base and 0 bases respectively, with 7 bases between them. The CDR3 runs 14 residues. This chain's CDR3 is CASSLTDMNTEAFF. The CDR3, as DNA: TGTGCCAGCAGCTTGACAGACATGAACACTGAAGCTTTCTTT. The full variable domain, its missing parts supplied by reference TRBV5-6 and TRBJ1-1, is DAGVTQSPTHLIKTRGQQVTLRCSPKSGHDTVSWYQQALGQGPQFIFQYYEEEERQRGNFPDRFSGHQFPNYSSELNVNALLLGDSALYLCASSLTDMNTEAFFGQGTRLTVV.

There are a few counts of this clonotype. The V call is TRBV28, the J call TRBJ2-7; 7 bases are a match to TRBD2. Germline V gene lookup returns CDR1 MDHEN and CDR2 SYDVKM. The CDR3 is made up of 13 amino acids. With 5 bases clipped from V and 5 bases from J, the junction kept 6 bases outside the gene matches. The CDR3 DNA reads TGTGCCAGCAGTCGCGGGAGTAGGAACGAGCAGTACTTC. Its protein product is CASSRGSRNEQYF.

This clonotype was recorded many times. V and J are TRBV29-1 and TRBJ1-2; D unresolved. The CDR3 has 14 amino acids. Deletions cut 2 bases from V and 0 bases from J, with 10 bases between. Germline V lookup: CDR1 SQVTM, CDR2 ANQGSEA. DNA of the CDR3: TGCAGCGTTGAAACCAGACCCGCTAACTATGGCTACACCTTC. This codes for CSVETRPANYGYTF.

This clonotype was detected many times. CDR3 DNA sequence: TGTGCCAGCAGTTTGACAGCGGTCCCCTACGAGCAGTACTTC. Residues: CASSLTAVPYEQYF. This chain connects TRBV12-3 or TRBV12-4 to TRBJ2-7, with D perhaps TRBD1 or TRBD2 (5 bases each). There are 14 residues in the CDR3. V lost 3 bases to trimming and J lost 2 bases, with 11 bases between them.

This clonotype was picked up many times. One end of the junction is discordant with germline, which a read error may explain. The chain uses TRBV7-7 and TRBJ2-1; D is unresolved. Germline V gene sequence: CDR1 SSHAT, CDR2 FNYEAQ (reference sequence). The CDR3 is 13 amino acids. CDR3 bases: TGTGCTAGCAGCTTAGGCCCGGGCGATTTGGAGTTCTTC. Residues: CASSLGPGDLEFF.

This clonotype was picked up many times. The chain carries TRBV5-8 and TRBJ2-5, with D unresolved. CDR3 length: 13 residues. The germline CDR1 and CDR2 sequences are SGHTS and YDEGEE. With 1 base removed from V and 4 bases from J, the gap between germline ends came to 8 bases. CDR3 sequence: CASSLLGSETQYF. CDR3 bases: TGTGCCAGCAGCTTGTTGGGGTCAGAGACCCAGTACTTC.

This clonotype has at least ten counts. V usage is TRBV12-3 or TRBV12-4 and J usage is TRBJ1-5; 8 bases line up with TRBD1. V dropped 8 bases and J dropped 6; count of bases not matched to a gene: 6. The CDR3 totals 13 residues. DNA for the CDR3: TGTGCCAGCTCGGAGACAGGGGCTCAGCCCCAGCATTTT. The encoded protein is CASSETGAQPQHF.

CDR3 protein: CAISESGGNTGELFF. In DNA, the CDR3 is TGTGCCATCAGTGAGTCCGGGGGTAACACCGGGGAGCTGTTTTTT. The rearrangement joins TRBV10-3 to TRBJ2-2; a possible D gene is TRBD2 (6 bases). The CDR3 is 15 residues long. Germline V CDR1 and CDR2: ENHRY, SYGVKD. V lost 0 bases and J lost 2, with 7 bases in between.

This clonotype came up many times. The chain joins TRBV13 to TRBJ2-3; D is possibly TRBD1 (6 bases). Trimming took off 5 bases at V and 3 bases at J, with 9 bases between the two ends. In germline, CDR1 is PRHDT, CDR2 FYEKMQ (reference sequence). This CDR3 spans 13 amino acids. The CDR3 bases are TGTGCCAGCAGCCACAGGGTTACAGATACGCAGTATTTT. Translated: CASSHRVTDTQYF. The full variable domain, rest sourced from reference TRBV13 and TRBJ2-3, is AAGVIQSPRHLIKEKRETATLKCYPIPRHDTVYWYQQGPGQDPQFLISFYEKMQSDKGSIPDRFSAQQFSDYHSELNMSSLELGDSALYFCASSHRVTDTQYFGPGTRLTVL.

There are many counts of this clonotype. This chain links TRBV11-2 with TRBJ1-2, with D uncertain. This CDR3 is built from 12 residues. Germline V gene data show CDR1 as SGHAT and CDR2 as FQNNGV. V was pared by 4 bases and J by 9 bases, with 12 bases between. Here the CDR3 DNA reads TGTGCCAGCAGCTCTGGGCATGGGCGCTACACCTTC. Translation gives CASSSGHGRYTF.

This clonotype came up a few times. The J gene is TRBJ2-1, the V gene TRBV20-1, with TRBD2 matching over 9 bases. With 2 bases clipped from V and 4 bases from J, the junction kept 3 bases outside the gene matches. This CDR3 comprises 14 residues. Germline CDR1 and CDR2: DFQATT and SNEGSKA (reference sequence). CDR3 sequence: CSARSGRWYNEQFF. CDR3 sequence (DNA): TGCAGTGCTAGAAGCGGGAGGTGGTACAATGAGCAGTTCTTC.

This clonotype came up many times. The chain uses TRBV27 and TRBJ2-5, with 8 bases fitting TRBD1. This CDR3 has 17 amino acids. V lost 5 bases to trimming and J lost 5 bases; unmatched junction nucleotides: 16. Germline V gene lookup returns CDR1 MNHEY and CDR2 SMNVEV (reference sequence). CDR3 sequence: CASSPTPGQVGWETQYF. CDR3 DNA: TGTGCCAGCAGTCCTACCCCGGGACAGGTGGGGTGGGAGACCCAGTACTTC.